Following are 9 T cell receptor beta chains from one sample sequenced in a study of technical replicates of blood from four donors. The assay was immunoSEQ multiplex PCR, and TCRdb's table has in-frame clones only and misses some. The table records some 80,000 clones, around 97% of them present only once. The specimen was T cells isolated from PBMCs. All receptors derive from a human donor in good health.

This rearrangement joins TRBV13 to TRBJ2-1, with a tentative D call TRBD2 (6 bases). CDR1 is PRHDT, CDR2 FYEKMQ, per germline (reference sequence). This CDR3 has 16 residues. V was cut by 2 bases and J by 1 base, with 12 bases left in between. The CDR3 DNA reads TGTGCCAGCAGCTTATATTCTGGGGGGTCCTACAATGAGCAGTTCTTC. Translated, it gives CASSLYSGGSYNEQFF.

This clone has a single count. The V and J genes are TRBV6-1 and TRBJ2-1; 7 nucleotides agree with TRBD2. V shed 4 bases, J shed 6 bases, and the junction held 3 bases outside the gene matches. The CDR3 totals 13 residues. Germline V gene data show CDR1 as MNHNS and CDR2 as SASEGT. The CDR3 nucleotides are TGTGCCAGCAGTGGGACTAGTCCCAATGAGCAGTTCTTC. It is translated as CASSGTSPNEQFF.

The rearrangement joins TRBV6-1 to TRBJ1-1; TRBD1 aligns across 7 bases. This CDR3 spans 15 amino acids. CDR1 is MNHNS, CDR2 SASEGT, per germline. V trimming: 9 bases; J trimming: 1 base; junction bases outside the gene matches: 11. CDR3 in amino acids: CASVYYAGGNTEAFF. CDR3 coding DNA: TGTGCCAGTGTTTATTATGCAGGGGGGAACACTGAAGCTTTCTTT.

The genes are TRBV20-1 and TRBJ1-1; D remains unclear. The CDR3 is 9 residues long. The germline V and J ends were trimmed by 8 bases and 10 bases, with 11 bases remaining between them. Germline-derived CDR1 and CDR2 are DFQATT and SNEGSKA (reference sequence). The CDR3 DNA is TGCAGTTTAGGACTGGGAGCTTTCTTT. This encodes CSLGLGAFF.

V and J are TRBV18 and TRBJ1-4; D gene uncertain. The germline V gene encodes CDR1 KGHSH and CDR2 LQKENI. CDR3 size: 19 residues. V was clipped by 6 bases and J by 3 bases, with 26 bases between them. CDR3 amino acids: CASSPPLEDPGWANEKLFF. The CDR3 DNA is TGTGCCAGCTCCCCCCCTCTTGAGGATCCGGGGTGGGCTAATGAAAAACTGTTTTTT.

The V gene is TRBV5-1, the J gene TRBJ2-3, with D hard to call. V gave up 2 bases and J gave up 3 bases, with 10 bases separating them. This CDR3 is built from 14 residues. CDR1 SGHRS and CDR2 YFSETQ come from the germline V gene. The CDR3 sequence is CASSFNRVTDTQYF. Here the CDR3 DNA reads TGCGCCAGCAGCTTTAACCGGGTTACAGATACGCAGTATTTT.

The chain carries TRBV11-2 and TRBJ1-2; 8 bases align to TRBD1. From germline, CDR1 is SGHAT and CDR2 FQNNGV. Trimming took 5 bases from V and 4 from J; bases not matched to a gene: 3. The CDR3 is 13 residues long. As DNA, the CDR3 is TGTGCCAGCAGCCCCGGACAGGGCTATGGCTACACCTTC. Its translation is CASSPGQGYGYTF.

V usage is TRBV30 and J usage is TRBJ2-1; 7 positions agree with TRBD2. V was pared by 4 bases and J by 5 bases, with 8 bases of the junction left unmatched. The CDR3 sequence is 14 residues long. Germline V gene sequence: CDR1 GTSNPN, CDR2 SVGIG (reference sequence). This CDR3 is CAWIIPGGDNEQFF. The CDR3 nucleotides are TGTGCCTGGATCATCCCTGGGGGGGACAATGAGCAGTTCTTC.

The chain carries TRBV7-9 and TRBJ2-5; D is perhaps TRBD2 (6 bases). V lost 6 bases to trimming and J lost 4 bases, with 21 bases between them. The CDR3 runs 16 residues. The germline gives CDR1 SEHNR, CDR2 FQNEAQ (reference sequence). The CDR3 region is CASSTSTTSRGETQYF. In nucleotides, the CDR3 is TGTGCCAGCAGTACCAGCACCACTAGCCGGGGAGAGACCCAGTACTTC.